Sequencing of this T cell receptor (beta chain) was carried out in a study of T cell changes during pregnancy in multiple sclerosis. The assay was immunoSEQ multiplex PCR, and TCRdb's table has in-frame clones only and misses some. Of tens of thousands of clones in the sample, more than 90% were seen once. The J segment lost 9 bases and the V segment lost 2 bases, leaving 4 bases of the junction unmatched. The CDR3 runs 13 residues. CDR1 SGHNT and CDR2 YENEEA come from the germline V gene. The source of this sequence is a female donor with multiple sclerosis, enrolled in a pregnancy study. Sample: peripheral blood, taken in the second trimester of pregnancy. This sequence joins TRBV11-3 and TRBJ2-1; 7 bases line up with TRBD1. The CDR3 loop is CASSLMTGSEQFF. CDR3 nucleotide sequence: TGTGCCAGCAGCTTAATGACAGGGAGTGAGCAGTTCTTC.